This T cell receptor (beta chain) was sequenced for a study of T cell changes during pregnancy in multiple sclerosis. TCRdb's table, derived via immunoSEQ multiplex PCR, lists solely in-frame clones and lacks some. Among 45,000 to 60,000 clones listed, around 93% were seen once. V dropped 3 bases and J dropped 2 bases, with 13 bases sitting between them. CDR1 is LNHDA, CDR2 SQIVND, per germline (reference sequence). This CDR3 has 15 amino acids. The chain uses TRBV19 and TRBJ2-5; a weak D match, TRBD2 (5 bases). The source material was peripheral blood, sampled in the second trimester of pregnancy. The sequence was obtained from a female donor with multiple sclerosis, enrolled in a pregnancy study. The CDR3 reads CASSIPPGLQETQYF. CDR3 nucleotides: TGTGCCAGTAGTATCCCGCCGGGATTACAAGAGACCCAGTACTTC.